This T cell receptor beta chain was identified during a study of blood T cell repertoires in COVID-19. Per the original methods: Amplified reference gene primers provided the basis for estimating nucleated cell counts. Repertoires were generated with immunoSEQ multiplex PCR, while TCRdb's copy carries only in-frame clones and drops some. From that table come the V and J calls and clone size; the DNA was used to work out D and trimming. The sample lists 150,000 or so clones; 82% were seen once. Germline V gene data show CDR1 as SGHNT and CDR2 as YYREEE (reference sequence). The CDR3 is made up of 14 amino acids. Trimming cost V 3 bases and J 9 bases, with 13 bases left between them.

The chain combines TRBV5-4 with TRBJ1-6; D remains unclear. The sample consisted of peripheral blood. The sequence derives from a woman in her thirties or forties with COVID-19, enrolled during active disease. CDR3 sequence (DNA): TGTGCCAGCAGCTACCTCGGGAGGGCTTCACCCCTCCACTTT. Its translation: CASSYLGRASPLHF.